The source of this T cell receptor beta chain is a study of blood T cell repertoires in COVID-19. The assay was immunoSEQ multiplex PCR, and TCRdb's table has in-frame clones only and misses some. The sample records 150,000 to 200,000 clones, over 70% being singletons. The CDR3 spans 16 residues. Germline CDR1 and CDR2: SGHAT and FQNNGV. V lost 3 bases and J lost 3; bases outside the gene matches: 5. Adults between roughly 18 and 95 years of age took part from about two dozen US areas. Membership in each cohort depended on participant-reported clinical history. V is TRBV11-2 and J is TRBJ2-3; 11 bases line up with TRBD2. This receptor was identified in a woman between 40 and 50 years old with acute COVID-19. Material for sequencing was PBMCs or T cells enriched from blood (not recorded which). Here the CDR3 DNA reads TGTGCCAGCAGCTTTCATAGCGGGAGGGGTACAGATACGCAGTATTTT. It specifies CASSFHSGRGTDTQYF. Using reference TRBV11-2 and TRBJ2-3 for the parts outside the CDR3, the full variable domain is EAGVAQSPRYKIIEKRQSVAFWCNPISGHATLYWYQQILGQGPKLLIQFQNNGVVDDSQLPKDRFSAERLKGVDSTLKIQPAKLEDSAVYLCASSFHSGRGTDTQYFGPGTRLTVL.